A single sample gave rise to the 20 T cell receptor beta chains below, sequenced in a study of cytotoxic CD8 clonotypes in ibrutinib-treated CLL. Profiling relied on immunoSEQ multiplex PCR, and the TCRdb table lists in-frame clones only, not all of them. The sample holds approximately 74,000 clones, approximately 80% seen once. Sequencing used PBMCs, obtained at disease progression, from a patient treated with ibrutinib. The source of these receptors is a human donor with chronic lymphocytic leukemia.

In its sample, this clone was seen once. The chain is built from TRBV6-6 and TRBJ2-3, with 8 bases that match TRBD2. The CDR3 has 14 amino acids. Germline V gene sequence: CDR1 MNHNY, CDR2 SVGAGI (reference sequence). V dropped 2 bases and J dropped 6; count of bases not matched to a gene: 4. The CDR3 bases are TGTGCCAGCAGTTACCCGACTAGCGTTGATACGCAGTATTTT. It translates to CASSYPTSVDTQYF.

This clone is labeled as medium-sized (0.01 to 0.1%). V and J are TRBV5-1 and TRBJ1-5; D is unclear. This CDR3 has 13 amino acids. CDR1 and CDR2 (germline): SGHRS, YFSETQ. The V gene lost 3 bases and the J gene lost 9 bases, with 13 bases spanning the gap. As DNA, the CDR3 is TGCGCCAGCAGCTCAGACGGGAAGGGGCCCCAGCATTTT. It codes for CASSSDGKGPQHF.

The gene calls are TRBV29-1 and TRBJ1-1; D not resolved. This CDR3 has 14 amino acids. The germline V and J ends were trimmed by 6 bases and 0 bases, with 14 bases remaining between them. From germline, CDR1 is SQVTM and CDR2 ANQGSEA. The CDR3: CSVRTRIVNTEAFF. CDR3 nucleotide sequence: TGCAGCGTCCGGACTCGAATCGTGAACACTGAAGCTTTCTTT. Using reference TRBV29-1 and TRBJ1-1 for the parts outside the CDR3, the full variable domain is SAVISQKPSRDICQRGTSLTIQCQVDSQVTMMFWYRQQPGQSLTLIATANQGSEATYESGFVIDKFPISRPNLTFSTLTVSNMSPEDSSIYLCSVRTRIVNTEAFFGQGTRLTVV.

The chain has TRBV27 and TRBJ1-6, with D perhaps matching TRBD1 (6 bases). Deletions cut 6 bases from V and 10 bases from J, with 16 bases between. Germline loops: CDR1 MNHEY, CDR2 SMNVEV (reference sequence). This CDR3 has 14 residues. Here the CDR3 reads CASSRWGAESPLHF. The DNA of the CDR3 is TGTGCCAGCAGCCGCTGGGGGGCAGAATCACCCCTCCACTTT.

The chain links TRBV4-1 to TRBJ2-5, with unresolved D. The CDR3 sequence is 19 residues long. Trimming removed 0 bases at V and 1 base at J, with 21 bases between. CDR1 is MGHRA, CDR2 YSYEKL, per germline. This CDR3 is CASSQEIIPFNVGQETQYF. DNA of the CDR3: TGCGCCAGCAGCCAAGAAATAATACCATTTAACGTGGGCCAAGAGACCCAGTACTTC.

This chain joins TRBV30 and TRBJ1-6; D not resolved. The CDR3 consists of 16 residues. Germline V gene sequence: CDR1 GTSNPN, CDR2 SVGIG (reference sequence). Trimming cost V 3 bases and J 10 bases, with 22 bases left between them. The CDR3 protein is CAWSETFMGLSSPLHF. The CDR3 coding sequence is TGTGCCTGGAGCGAGACATTCATGGGTCTGTCCTCACCCCTCCACTTT.

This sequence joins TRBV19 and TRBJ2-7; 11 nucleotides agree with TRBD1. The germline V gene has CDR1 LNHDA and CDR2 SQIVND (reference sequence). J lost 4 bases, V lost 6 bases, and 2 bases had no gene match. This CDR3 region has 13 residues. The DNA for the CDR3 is TGTGCCAGTAGCCGGGACAGGGGGTACGAGCAGTACTTC. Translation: CASSRDRGYEQYF.

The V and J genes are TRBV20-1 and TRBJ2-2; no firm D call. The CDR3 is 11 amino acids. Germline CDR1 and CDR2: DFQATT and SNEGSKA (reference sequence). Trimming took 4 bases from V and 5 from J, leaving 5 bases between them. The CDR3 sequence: CSATRTGELFF. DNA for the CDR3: TGCAGTGCTACAAGGACCGGGGAGCTGTTTTTT.

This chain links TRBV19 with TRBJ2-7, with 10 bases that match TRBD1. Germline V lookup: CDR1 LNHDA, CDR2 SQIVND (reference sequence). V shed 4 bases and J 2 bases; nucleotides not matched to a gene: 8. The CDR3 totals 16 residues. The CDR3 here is CASSKSGDRGTYEQYF. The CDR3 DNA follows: TGTGCCAGTAGTAAAAGTGGGGACAGGGGAACCTACGAGCAGTACTTC.

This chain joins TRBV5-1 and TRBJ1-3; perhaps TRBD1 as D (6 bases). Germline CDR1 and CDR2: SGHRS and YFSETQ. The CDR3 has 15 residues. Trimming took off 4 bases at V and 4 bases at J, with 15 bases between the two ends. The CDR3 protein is CASSLQGASGNTIYF. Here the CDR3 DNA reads TGCGCCAGCAGCCTACAGGGTGCTAGCGGAAACACCATATATTTT.

The CDR3 region has the DNA TGTGCCAGCAGCCTGTGGGGGACCCAGTACTTC. Translating it yields CASSLWGTQYF. The chain links TRBV7-2 to TRBJ2-5; no firm D call. Trimming removed 5 bases from V and 7 bases from J, with 8 bases in between. Germline V gene lookup returns CDR1 SGHTA and CDR2 FQGNSA. The CDR3 spans 11 residues. The full variable domain, with the rest looked up from reference TRBV7-2 and TRBJ2-5, is GAGVSQSPSNKVTEKGKDVELRCDPISGHTALYWYRQSLGQGLEFLIYFQGNSAPDKSGLPSDRFSAERTGGSVSTLTIQRTQQEDSAVYLCASSLWGTQYFGPGTRLLVL.

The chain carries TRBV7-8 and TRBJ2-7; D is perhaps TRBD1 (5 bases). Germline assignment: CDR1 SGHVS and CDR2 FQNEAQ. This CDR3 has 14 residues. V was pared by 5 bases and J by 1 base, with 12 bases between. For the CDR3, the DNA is TGTGCCAGCAGCCCCGTAAGGGGATCCTACGAGCAGTACTTC. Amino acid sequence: CASSPVRGSYEQYF. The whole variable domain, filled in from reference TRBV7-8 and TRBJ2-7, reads GAGVSQSPRYKVAKRGQDVALRCDPISGHVSLFWYQQALGQGPEFLTYFQNEAQLDKSGLPSDRFFAERPEGSVSTLKIQRTQQEDSAVYLCASSPVRGSYEQYFGPGTRLTVT.

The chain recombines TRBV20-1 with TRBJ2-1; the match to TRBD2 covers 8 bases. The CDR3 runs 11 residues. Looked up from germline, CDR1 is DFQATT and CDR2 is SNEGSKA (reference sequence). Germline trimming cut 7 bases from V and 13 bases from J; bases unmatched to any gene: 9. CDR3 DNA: TGCAGTGTTCTAAATAGCGGGGTACAGTTCTTC. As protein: CSVLNSGVQFF.

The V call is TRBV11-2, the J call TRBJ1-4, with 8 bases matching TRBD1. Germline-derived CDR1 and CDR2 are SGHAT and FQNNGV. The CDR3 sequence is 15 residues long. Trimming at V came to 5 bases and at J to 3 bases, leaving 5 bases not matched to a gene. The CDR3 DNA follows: TGTGCCAGCAGCAACGCGGACAGGGCTAATGAAAAACTGTTTTTT. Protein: CASSNADRANEKLFF.

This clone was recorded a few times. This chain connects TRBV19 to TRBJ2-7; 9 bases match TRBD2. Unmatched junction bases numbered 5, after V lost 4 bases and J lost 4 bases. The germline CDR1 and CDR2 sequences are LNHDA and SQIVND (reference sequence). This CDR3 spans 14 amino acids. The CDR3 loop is CASSTLAGPYEQYF. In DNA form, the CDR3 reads TGTGCCAGTAGTACCCTAGCGGGACCTTACGAGCAGTACTTC.

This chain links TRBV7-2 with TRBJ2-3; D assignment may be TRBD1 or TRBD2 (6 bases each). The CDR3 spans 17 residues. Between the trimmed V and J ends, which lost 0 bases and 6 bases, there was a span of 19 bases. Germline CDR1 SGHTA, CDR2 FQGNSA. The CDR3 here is CASSLAFRGRLVDTQYF. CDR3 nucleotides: TGTGCCAGCAGCTTAGCGTTCCGGGGGCGGCTGGTGGATACGCAGTATTTT.

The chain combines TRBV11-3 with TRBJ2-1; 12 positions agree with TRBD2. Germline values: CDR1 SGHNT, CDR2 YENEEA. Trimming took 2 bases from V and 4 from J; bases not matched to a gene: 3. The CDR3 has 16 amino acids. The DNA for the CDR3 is TGTGCCAGCAGCTTATTCGGACTAGCGGGATACAATGAGCAGTTCTTC. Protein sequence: CASSLFGLAGYNEQFF.

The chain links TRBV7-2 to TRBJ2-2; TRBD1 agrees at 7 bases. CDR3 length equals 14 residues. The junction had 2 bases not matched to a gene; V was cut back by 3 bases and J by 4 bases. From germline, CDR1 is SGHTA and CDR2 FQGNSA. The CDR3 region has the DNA TGTGCCAGCAGCTTGACAGGGTTCACCGGGGAGCTGTTTTTT. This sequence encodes CASSLTGFTGELFF.

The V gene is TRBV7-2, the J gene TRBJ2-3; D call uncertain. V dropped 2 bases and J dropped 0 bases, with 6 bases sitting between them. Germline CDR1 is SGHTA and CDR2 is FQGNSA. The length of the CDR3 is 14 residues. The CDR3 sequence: CASSLYSSTDTQYF. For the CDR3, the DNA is TGTGCCAGCAGCTTATACAGTAGCACAGATACGCAGTATTTT.

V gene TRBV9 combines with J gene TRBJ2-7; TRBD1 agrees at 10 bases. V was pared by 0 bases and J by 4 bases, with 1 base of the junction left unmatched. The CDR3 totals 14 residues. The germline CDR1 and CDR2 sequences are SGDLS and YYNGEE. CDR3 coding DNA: TGTGCCAGCAGCGTAGAGGGACAGGGGTACGAGCAGTACTTC. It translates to CASSVEGQGYEQYF.